This T cell receptor (beta chain) was retrieved from a study of blood T cell repertoires in COVID-19. Background on the study: The United States, Italy and Spain provided the acute and convalescent COVID-19 samples. The analysed material was cDNA or gDNA that came from T cells, B-cell-depleted T cells, or PBMCs.

In the authors' methods: Scientists estimated how many nucleated cells there were by amplifying reference gene primers. Clones were sequenced by immunoSEQ multiplex PCR, and TCRdb holds only the in-frame ones, with some missing. V and J calls and clone size are given by that table; D and trimming were obtained from the DNA. The sample gives some 100,000 clones, roughly nine tenths of which show up once; approximately 5.1% is in the top ten. Trimming removed 4 bases from V and 4 bases from J; junction bases left unmatched: 9. Germline CDR1 SGHDT, CDR2 YYEEEE. This CDR3 has 16 amino acids. The chain has TRBV5-6 and TRBJ2-2; 8 bases map to TRBD2. The sample consisted of peripheral blood. This TCR derives from a man aged 45-65 years with acute or convalescent COVID-19. The CDR3 DNA reads TGTGCCAGCAGCCCTCTCCAGCGGGAGTTCACCGGGGAGCTGTTTTTT. This encodes CASSPLQREFTGELFF.